This T cell receptor (beta chain) was profiled in a study of technical replicates of blood from a handful of donors. Clones were sequenced by immunoSEQ multiplex PCR, and TCRdb holds only the in-frame ones, with some missing. Of fewer than 90,000 clones listed, roughly 93% are singletons. This clone was counted a single time. Germline lookup yields CDR1 GTSNPN and CDR2 SVGIG (reference sequence). This CDR3 spans 15 amino acids. V lost 0 bases, J lost 4 bases, and 4 bases stayed unmatched. This receptor was identified in a human donor in good health. Specimen: T cells isolated from PBMCs. The J gene is TRBJ2-2, the V gene TRBV30, with 8 bases matching TRBD2. CDR3: CAWSVLGRATGELFF. CDR3 coding DNA: TGTGCCTGGAGTGTACTCGGGAGGGCCACCGGGGAGCTGTTTTTT.